These 16 T cell receptor beta chains share one sample of origin, sequenced in a study of blood T cell repertoires in COVID-19. Libraries were prepared by immunoSEQ multiplex PCR; TCRdb keeps only in-frame clonotypes and omits some of them. The table lists about 110,000 clones, about two thirds of them singletons. Sample: peripheral blood. The receptors here all came from a woman aged 35 to 49 with acute or convalescent COVID-19.

V and J are TRBV5-1 and TRBJ2-3; 11 bases are shared with TRBD2. In germline, CDR1 is SGHRS, CDR2 YFSETQ. The CDR3 is 15 residues long. V was clipped by 7 bases and J by 6 bases; unmatched bases: 10. The DNA of the CDR3 is TGCGCCAGCCGCTATAGCGGGGGGGCGGAGGATACGCAGTATTTT. Translating gives CASRYSGGAEDTQYF.

In its sample, this clone was seen many times. One end of the junction fails to match germline, which may point to a read error. The genes are TRBV2 and TRBJ2-7; D might be TRBD1 (5 bases). Germline V gene data show CDR1 as SNHLY and CDR2 as FYNNEI. The length of the CDR3 is 13 residues. The CDR3 sequence is CASSSGRATQGDF. The DNA of the CDR3 is TGTGCCAGCAGTTCCGGTCGAGCAACCCAGGGCGACTTC.

This chain uses TRBV5-1 with TRBJ2-5, with TRBD1 identical over 7 bases. Trimming took 4 bases from V and 2 from J; bases not matched to a gene: 5. Germline V gives CDR1 SGHRS, CDR2 YFSETQ. This CDR3 has 14 amino acids. CDR3 sequence: CASSEGTEQETQYF. Written as DNA, the CDR3 is TGCGCCAGCAGCGAAGGGACAGAACAAGAGACCCAGTACTTC.

Only a few counts were recorded for this clone. The chain employs TRBV5-1 and TRBJ2-3; 7 nucleotides match TRBD1. The germline gives CDR1 SGHRS, CDR2 YFSETQ. The CDR3 loop spans 15 amino acids. V was pared by 0 bases and J by 8 bases, with 9 bases of the junction left unmatched. The CDR3 reads CASSLETGIGGTQYF. In DNA form, the CDR3 reads TGCGCCAGCAGCTTGGAGACAGGGATTGGAGGTACGCAGTATTTT.

This clone came up once. The chain links TRBV4-3 to TRBJ2-2, with a possible D match to TRBD2 (5 bases). Germline V gives CDR1 LGHNA, CDR2 YSLEER. The CDR3 loop spans 15 amino acids. Trimming left V 5 bases short and J 4 bases short, with 14 bases between. CDR3 sequence reads: CASSYMGVGTGELFF. The CDR3, as DNA: TGCGCCAGCAGCTACATGGGAGTCGGCACCGGGGAGCTGTTTTTT.

The CDR3 nucleotides are TGTGCCAGCAGCACGAGCTCCGGGACAAACTCTGGAAACACCATATATTTT. Translating gives CASSTSSGTNSGNTIYF. The chain joins TRBV7-9 to TRBJ1-3; tentative D call: TRBD1 (6 bases). From germline, CDR1 is SEHNR and CDR2 FQNEAQ (reference sequence). The CDR3 runs to 17 residues. V was trimmed by 5 bases and J by 0 bases, leaving 17 bases between them.

The table lists this clone with a few counts. This chain joins TRBV3-1 (or the pseudogene TRBV3-2) and TRBJ1-6, with unresolved D. The germline V gene encodes CDR1 LGHDT and CDR2 YNNKEL (reference sequence). Trimming took off 4 bases at V and 7 bases at J, with 11 bases between the two ends. The CDR3 covers 14 residues. For the CDR3, the DNA is TGTGCCAGCAGCCTCCAGTACAACAATTCACCCCTCCACTTT. Translation gives CASSLQYNNSPLHF.

This rearrangement joins TRBV2 to TRBJ1-2; weak D call: TRBD1 (6 bases). CDR1 SNHLY and CDR2 FYNNEI come from the germline V gene. The CDR3 spans 16 residues. V lost 6 bases and J 2 bases, leaving 19 bases between the germline ends. The DNA of the CDR3 is TGTGCCAGCAGAGGGGGACGAGCATGGACCAACTATGGCTACACCTTC. Its protein is CASRGGRAWTNYGYTF.

This clone appeared a single time. The chain is built from TRBV9 and TRBJ1-1; TRBD1 is a possible D gene (5 bases). Germline CDR1 and CDR2: SGDLS and YYNGEE. Trimming shortened V by 4 bases and J by 4 bases, and 11 bases separated the two germline ends. CDR3 size: 13 residues. The CDR3 sequence: CASSTQQATEAFF. For the CDR3, the DNA is TGTGCCAGCAGCACCCAACAGGCCACTGAAGCTTTCTTT.

The V gene is TRBV2, the J gene TRBJ1-5; unclear D gene. The V end was cut by 6 bases, the J end by 7 bases, with 16 bases between. This CDR3 spans 14 amino acids. Germline V gene lookup returns CDR1 SNHLY and CDR2 FYNNEI. CDR3 protein: CASRQSLIQQPQHF. CDR3 in DNA: TGTGCCAGCAGACAGAGTCTGATTCAACAGCCCCAGCATTTT.

V and J are TRBV4-1 and TRBJ2-7; TRBD1 aligns across 9 bases. The CDR3 has 14 residues. V lost 4 bases to trimming and J lost 4 bases; unmatched junction nucleotides: 5. The germline V gene encodes CDR1 MGHRA and CDR2 YSYEKL. CDR3 amino acids: CASSPTGGVYEQYF. In DNA form, the CDR3 reads TGCGCCAGCAGCCCGACAGGGGGAGTTTACGAGCAGTACTTC.

The DNA of the CDR3 is TGTGCCAGCAGCTTCTTTCAGGGCCTCAACACTGAAGCTTTCTTT. It is translated as CASSFFQGLNTEAFF. V usage is TRBV7-9 and J usage is TRBJ1-1; D is perhaps TRBD1 (5 bases). This CDR3 has 15 amino acids. CDR1 and CDR2 from the germline V gene are SEHNR and FQNEAQ (reference sequence). The V and J ends lost 3 bases and 2 bases respectively, with 13 bases between them.

This clone was detected a few times. The rearrangement links TRBV3-1 (or the pseudogene TRBV3-2) to TRBJ2-7; the D gene is possibly TRBD1 (6 bases). The CDR3 runs to 13 residues. V lost 3 bases, J lost 5 bases, and 11 bases lay in between. CDR1 is LGHDT, CDR2 YNNKEL, per germline (reference sequence). CDR3 sequence reads: CASSQDSFNEQYF. CDR3 DNA: TGTGCCAGCAGCCAGGACAGCTTCAACGAGCAGTACTTC.

The chain recombines TRBV6-5 with TRBJ2-5; 11 bases align to TRBD2. This CDR3 is 14 amino acids long. CDR1 MNHEY and CDR2 SVGAGI come from the germline V gene. The V gene end was trimmed by 6 bases and the J gene end by 4 bases; junction bases not matched to a gene: 4. The CDR3 coding sequence is TGTGCCAGCAGGCAGGGACTAGCGGTAGAGACCCAGTACTTC. Translating it yields CASRQGLAVETQYF.

This chain links TRBV7-9 with TRBJ2-1, with D tentatively TRBD2 (5 bases). The germline V and J ends were trimmed by 0 bases and 6 bases, with 12 bases remaining between them. This CDR3 is 15 amino acids long. Germline loops: CDR1 SEHNR, CDR2 FQNEAQ (reference sequence). The CDR3 here is CASSLALLEGNEQFF. CDR3 in DNA: TGTGCCAGCAGCTTAGCCCTTCTCGAGGGCAATGAGCAGTTCTTC.

V gene TRBV4-3 combines with J gene TRBJ2-7, with 7 nucleotides matching TRBD1. Germline CDR1 LGHNA, CDR2 YSLEER. V lost 0 bases and J lost 6; bases outside the gene matches: 5. The CDR3 spans 14 residues. CDR3 sequence: CASSQDTGVSEQYF. In DNA, the CDR3 is TGCGCCAGCAGCCAAGATACAGGGGTCTCCGAGCAGTACTTC.